The rows below give T cell receptor beta chains drawn from one sample of a study of beta chain features in type 1 diabetes. Libraries were prepared by immunoSEQ multiplex PCR; TCRdb keeps only in-frame clonotypes and omits some of them. The sample includes about 290,000 clones, 7% to 9% of them seen just once. Sequenced input: central memory CD4+ T cells from blood. The receptors were gathered from a woman under 30 in good health. The CDR3 runs from the conserved cysteine through the conserved F or W. The D gene is left open where the match is weak.

CDR3 protein,V gene,D gene,J gene
CASSLRQRTDTQYF,TRBV7-2,-,TRBJ2-3
CASSYASGPYEQYF,TRBV6-6,-,TRBJ2-7
CASRIDTGNSPLHF,TRBV5-4,-,TRBJ1-6
CATSRSRPETQYF,TRBV15,-,TRBJ2-5
CASSSLTQGYNEQFF,TRBV5-1,-,TRBJ2-1
CASSQLSDSPLHF,TRBV4-3,-,TRBJ1-6
CASSPGTRNYGYTF,TRBV6-6,-,TRBJ1-2
CASSLNSGLLANEKLFF,TRBV5-1,-,TRBJ1-4
CASSQPGLQETQYF,TRBV4-2,-,TRBJ2-5
CASSGVGGLGEQFF,TRBV2,TRBD2,TRBJ2-1
CASSNHPRDEQFF,TRBV27,-,TRBJ2-1
CASSEDRGRRTAFF,TRBV18,TRBD1,TRBJ1-1
CASSLGTGDEKLFF,TRBV7-2,TRBD1,TRBJ1-4
CASSLSMFRTAQYF,TRBV27,-,TRBJ2-3
CASSVPSGSATDTQYF,TRBV2,TRBD2,TRBJ2-3
CASSLSGRTNQPQHF,TRBV28,-,TRBJ1-5
CASSQARGRVGGYTF,TRBV9,-,TRBJ1-2
CASSKRGGYTEAFF,TRBV6-5,-,TRBJ1-1
CASSTTGVYNEQFF,TRBV2,-,TRBJ2-1
CASSRLIPGRSGANVLTF,TRBV4-3,-,TRBJ2-6
CASSKRPVAGDYGDTQYF,TRBV7-2,TRBD2,TRBJ2-3
CASSSRQRTGSMNTEAFF,TRBV27,TRBD1,TRBJ1-1
CASSVSGLTYEQYF,TRBV6-5,-,TRBJ2-7
CSVGLQETQYF,TRBV20-1,-,TRBJ2-5
CASSLGQGARPGANVLTF,TRBV7-9,TRBD1,TRBJ2-6
CASSRLGLAGGSSYNEQFF,TRBV27,TRBD2,TRBJ2-1
CASSPPGQQSSGANVLTF,TRBV18,TRBD1,TRBJ2-6
CASSLGYGGGTDTQYF,TRBV27,-,TRBJ2-3
CASSPPDRGAQYF,TRBV18,TRBD1,TRBJ2-3
CASSQDVTATDTQYF,TRBV4-3,-,TRBJ2-3
CASSLRDRYNEQFF,TRBV7-2,TRBD1,TRBJ2-1
CASSLRFLETQYF,TRBV2,-,TRBJ2-5
CASSLVRFSSGNTIYF,TRBV7-8,-,TRBJ1-3
CASSHRGTLNTEAFF,TRBV7-2,-,TRBJ1-1
CASSPAARNTEAFF,TRBV18,-,TRBJ1-1
CASSLGTVSSGQPQHF,TRBV7-6,-,TRBJ1-5
CASSQLDSQGYTF,TRBV4-3,-,TRBJ1-2
CASSLKQGIDTGELFF,TRBV5-4,TRBD1,TRBJ2-2
CASSLAYSGNNEQFF,TRBV7-2,-,TRBJ2-1
CASSEVAGIQETQYF,TRBV25-1,-,TRBJ2-5
CASSDKGGYEQYF,TRBV6-4,-,TRBJ2-7
CASSEKNSGANVLTF,TRBV2,-,TRBJ2-6